The TCR beta chain described here comes from a study of spatial heterogeneity in lung cancer. Study overall: Among detected sequences, beta-chain ones consistently exceeded alpha-chain ones in number.

TCRdb independently ran MiXCR on the 5' RACE reads; one entry per CDR3 protein. The repertoire includes 35,000 to 45,000 distinct CDR3 sequences, 20% to 25% of them detected once, and about 7% sits in the top ten. Between the trimmed V and J ends, which lost 5 bases and 0 bases, there was a span of 7 bases. CDR3 size: 14 residues. Time point indicated: blood at routine non-recurrence follow-up after resection. The chain couples TRBV12-3 or TRBV12-4 to TRBJ2-2, with D unresolved. The input for sequencing was PBMCs, taken at follow-up. This receptor was identified in a female donor with early-stage non-small cell lung cancer. The CDR3 here is CASSTHPNTGELFF. The CDR3 bases are TGTGCCAGCAGTACCCATCCGAACACCGGGGAGCTGTTTTTT.